This TCR beta chain was obtained from a study of identical twins. From the 5' RACE reads, TCRdb called clonotypes with MiXCR, one entry per CDR3 protein. In the table there are approximately 1.8 million distinct CDR3 sequences, 32% of which are singletons. Findings and caveats of the study: Weaker excess sharing between twins was seen in beta out-of-frame sequences.

The junction had 11 bases not matched to a gene; V was cut back by 7 bases and J by 13 bases. The length of the CDR3 is 12 residues. The germline V gene has CDR1 LGHDT and CDR2 YNNKEL (reference sequence). In the case of this clonotype: The antigen remains undetermined.

J is TRBJ2-5 and V is TRBV3-1; TRBD1 agrees at 8 bases. Sequenced material: cord blood. The clonotype was recovered from a newborn girl in good health. The CDR3 coding sequence is TGTGCCAGCACCCCAGGGGGCTACGAGCGGTACTTC. It is translated as CASTPGGYERYF.